A single sample is the source of the 5 T cell receptor beta chains below, sequenced in a study of T cells after yellow fever vaccination (dated by TCRdb to between 2018 and 2021). The sample's treatment or condition label, decoded: live attenuated yellow fever vaccine strain. The library was made by 5' RACE. The sequencer listed for this sample is Illumina NovaSeq 6000. TCRdb handled the public reads itself, with Q25 trimming in fastp and clone calling in MiXCR, and kept productive beta chains. All rows with the same CDR3 protein become a single entry with the most common DNA and genes. Here the sample has just over 300,000 distinct CDR3 sequences; approximately 3.9% occur a single time. The leading ten clones occupy about a quarter of the sample. The sequencing used PBMCs, collected on the day of the yellow fever booster vaccination. These receptors were taken from a man between 18 and 35 years old who received the YFV17D yellow fever vaccine.

In this sample, this clonotype turned up a few times. The chain links TRBV24-1 to TRBJ2-5; no definite D call. The CDR3 is 18 residues long. The germline gives CDR1 KGHDR, CDR2 SFDVKD. Trimming removed 2 bases at V and 1 base at J, with 19 bases between. CDR3 sequence reads: CATSDSSGGTWGQETQYF. The CDR3 DNA is TGTGCCACCAGTGATTCCTCCGGCGGTACGTGGGGCCAAGAGACCCAGTACTTC.

This clonotype was seen a single time. This may arise from a read error, as a much more abundant clone is one base away. This chain joins TRBV4-1 and TRBJ2-7; a weak D match, TRBD1 (6 bases). From germline, CDR1 is MGHRA and CDR2 YSYEKL. This CDR3 comprises 15 residues. The V end lost 3 bases, the J end lost 4 bases, and 16 bases lay between the germline ends. The CDR3 sequence: CASSHDWGQEYEQYF. The CDR3 nucleotides are TGCGCCAGCAGCCATGATTGGGGACAAGAATACGAGCAGTACTTC.

This clonotype was seen at least ten times. The chain joins TRBV15 to TRBJ2-3; tentative D call: TRBD2 (7 bases). V was trimmed by 1 base and J by 2 bases, leaving 16 bases between them. The V gene's germline CDR1 is LNHNV and CDR2 YYDKDF (reference sequence). The CDR3 has 17 residues. CDR3 DNA sequence: TGTGCCACCAGCAGAGGAAAATTTGGGGGGGCCACAGATACGCAGTATTTT. Translation gives CATSRGKFGGATDTQYF.

This chain connects TRBV5-4 to TRBJ2-7, with D maybe TRBD2 (7 bases). This CDR3 region has 17 residues. Germline CDR1 SGHNT, CDR2 YYREEE (reference sequence). Trimming pared 3 bases from V and 0 bases from J, leaving 19 bases between. The CDR3 loop is CASSSLGGPYVSYEQYF. DNA of the CDR3: TGTGCCAGCAGCTCCCTCGGGGGGCCCTACGTCTCCTACGAGCAGTACTTC. The whole variable domain, filled in from reference TRBV5-4 and TRBJ2-7, reads ETGVTQSPTHLIKTRGQQVTLRCSSQSGHNTVSWYQQALGQGPQFIFQYYREEENGRGNFPPRFSGLQFPNYSSELNVNALELDDSALYLCASSSLGGPYVSYEQYFGPGTRLTVT.

This clonotype was detected many times. V gene TRBV20-1 combines with J gene TRBJ1-6, with TRBD1 as a possible D gene (5 bases). V dropped 0 bases and J dropped 10 bases, with 10 bases sitting between them. This CDR3 contains 13 residues. The germline CDR1 and CDR2 sequences are DFQATT and SNEGSKA (reference sequence). CDR3 region: CSAREGLGSPLHF. CDR3 coding DNA: TGCAGTGCTAGAGAGGGACTAGGGTCACCCCTCCACTTT.